A single sample is the source of the 9 T cell receptor beta chains below, sequenced in a study of Graves' ophthalmopathy and Graves' hyperthyroidism. TCR beta CDR3 amplification used RNA transcripts. In the first round, RT-PCR was carried out with HTBI primers, and a multiplex PCR formed the second round. MiXCR, applied by TCRdb to the multiplex PCR reads, yields one record per CDR3 protein. The sample contains about 500,000 distinct CDR3 sequences, around 15% of which appear only once. Sample: blood. These receptors originate from a woman aged 30 to 39 with Graves' ophthalmopathy.

This clonotype was seen a few times. The junction does not match germline at one end; this may be a read error. This chain connects TRBV24-1 to TRBJ2-4, with D tentatively TRBD1 (6 bases). The germline V gene encodes CDR1 KGHDR and CDR2 SFDVKD. The CDR3 contains 14 residues. The CDR3, as DNA: TGTGCCACCAGTTCCAGGGGAACCAAAAACATTAAGTACTTC. Its translation: CATSSRGTKNIKYF.

This clonotype showed up many times. V gene TRBV11-2 combines with J gene TRBJ1-1; 7 bases map to TRBD1. From germline, CDR1 is SGHAT and CDR2 FQNNGV. V was pared by 6 bases and J by 1 base, with 8 bases of the junction left unmatched. The CDR3 has 15 amino acids. The CDR3 is CASRTYQGGNTEAFF. The CDR3, as DNA: TGTGCCAGCAGGACTTATCAGGGGGGGAACACTGAAGCTTTCTTT.

This clonotype has only a few counts. The chain links TRBV6-1 to TRBJ2-7, with D tentatively TRBD1 (6 bases). Germline V gene lookup returns CDR1 MNHNS and CDR2 SASEGT. The CDR3 runs 12 residues. V lost 6 bases to trimming and J lost 6 bases, with 12 bases between them. As DNA, the CDR3 is TGTGCCAGCAGGCTACAGGGTTCCGAGCAGTACTTC. The encoded protein is CASRLQGSEQYF.

This clonotype was seen many times. The V and J genes are TRBV12-3 or TRBV12-4 and TRBJ2-7; 10 positions agree with TRBD2. Germline trimming cut 9 bases from V and 6 bases from J; bases unmatched to any gene: 8. The CDR3 loop spans 13 amino acids. CDR3 nucleotide sequence: TGTGCCAGTTGCCCGGGACTAGCGAGCGAGCAGTACTTC. It is translated as CASCPGLASEQYF.

This clonotype was seen ten or more times. J is TRBJ1-2 and V is TRBV12-3 or TRBV12-4, with D possibly being TRBD1 (6 bases). Trimming left V 6 bases short and J 8 bases short, with 16 bases between. This CDR3 has 13 residues. The CDR3 nucleotides are TGTGCCAGCAGCTCTGGAGGGGGAAAAGGCTACACCTTC. Translating gives CASSSGGGKGYTF.

At least ten counts were recorded for this clonotype. The chain employs TRBV6-1 and TRBJ2-7, with 10 positions matching TRBD1. Germline lookup yields CDR1 MNHNS and CDR2 SASEGT. The CDR3 consists of 16 residues. Trimming at V came to 6 bases and at J to 4 bases, leaving 12 bases not matched to a gene. CDR3 region: CASRSLPGQGKYEQYF. CDR3 bases: TGTGCCAGCAGATCTCTACCGGGACAGGGGAAGTACGAGCAGTACTTC.

This clonotype was found many times. The chain recombines TRBV7-8 with TRBJ1-2; tentative D call: TRBD1 (6 bases). The CDR3 totals 15 residues. The V and J ends lost 2 bases and 6 bases respectively, with 16 bases between them. Per the germline V gene, CDR1 is SGHVS and CDR2 is FQNEAQ. CDR3 amino acids: CASSLLGTGWNGYTF. The CDR3 nucleotides read TGTGCCAGCAGCTTATTAGGTACAGGGTGGAATGGCTACACCTTC.

This clonotype was found many times. The chain has TRBV6-5 and TRBJ1-5; tentative D call: TRBD1 (5 bases). CDR3 size: 14 residues. Trimming removed 2 bases at V and 8 bases at J, with 13 bases between. The germline CDR1 and CDR2 sequences are MNHEY and SVGAGI. This CDR3 reads CASSYLREREPQHF. The DNA for the CDR3 is TGTGCCAGCAGTTACCTCAGGGAGCGCGAGCCCCAGCATTTT.

This clonotype occurred a few times. This may stem from a read error, because a much larger clone lies one nucleotide away. This chain uses TRBV20-1 with TRBJ2-3; perhaps TRBD1 as D (5 bases). The V end lost 5 bases, the J end lost 3 bases, and 12 bases lay between the germline ends. The CDR3 loop spans 13 amino acids. CDR1 is DFQATT and CDR2 is SNEGSKA in the germline V gene (reference sequence). The chain's CDR3 is CSAGADLTDTQYF. The CDR3 DNA follows: TGCAGTGCTGGGGCGGACCTGACAGATACGCAGTATTTT.